This T cell receptor beta chain was recorded in a study of Graves' ophthalmopathy and Graves' hyperthyroidism. Turning to the study itself: Stable hyperthyroidism was defined by absence of ophthalmopathy within 18 months of follow-up.

The authors amplified TCR beta CDR3 regions, and they did so from RNA transcripts for repertoire sequencing. First-round RT-PCR relied on HTBI primers, and a second-round multiplex PCR came next. TCRdb processed the multiplex PCR reads anew with MiXCR; each CDR3 protein has one entry. The sample carries 900,000 to 1,200,000 distinct CDR3 sequences, about 35% recorded once. New diagnoses, under 2 months' duration, and ages 18 to 65 characterized the hyperthyroidism patients. V lost 4 bases and J lost 3; bases outside the gene matches: 4. The CDR3 length is 15 residues. Germline V gene lookup returns CDR1 KGHDR and CDR2 SFDVKD.

The rearrangement joins TRBV24-1 to TRBJ2-5; TRBD2 matches at 10 bases. Sequences were obtained from peripheral blood or thyroid tissue (not recorded which). The source is an adult man with Graves' hyperthyroidism. CDR3 DNA: TGTGCCACCAGTGAACGTGGACTAGCGGAAGAGACCCAGTACTTC. Its translation: CATSERGLAEETQYF.